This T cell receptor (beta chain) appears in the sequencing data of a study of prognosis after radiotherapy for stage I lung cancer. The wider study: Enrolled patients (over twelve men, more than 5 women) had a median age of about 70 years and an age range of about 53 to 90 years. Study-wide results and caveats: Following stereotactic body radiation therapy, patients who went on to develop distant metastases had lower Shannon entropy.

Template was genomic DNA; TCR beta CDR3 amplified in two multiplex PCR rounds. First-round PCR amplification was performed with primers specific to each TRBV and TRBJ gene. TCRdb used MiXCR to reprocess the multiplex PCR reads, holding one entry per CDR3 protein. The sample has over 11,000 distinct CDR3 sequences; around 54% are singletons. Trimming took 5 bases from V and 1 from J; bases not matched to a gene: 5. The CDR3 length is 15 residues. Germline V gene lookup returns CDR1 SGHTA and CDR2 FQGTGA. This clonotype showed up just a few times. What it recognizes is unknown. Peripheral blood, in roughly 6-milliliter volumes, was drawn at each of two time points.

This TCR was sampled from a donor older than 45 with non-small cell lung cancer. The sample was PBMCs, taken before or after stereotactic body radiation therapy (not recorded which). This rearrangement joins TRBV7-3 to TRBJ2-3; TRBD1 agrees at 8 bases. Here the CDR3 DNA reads TGTGCCAGCAGCACCGGGACAGGCGGCACAGATACGCAGTATTTT. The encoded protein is CASSTGTGGTDTQYF.